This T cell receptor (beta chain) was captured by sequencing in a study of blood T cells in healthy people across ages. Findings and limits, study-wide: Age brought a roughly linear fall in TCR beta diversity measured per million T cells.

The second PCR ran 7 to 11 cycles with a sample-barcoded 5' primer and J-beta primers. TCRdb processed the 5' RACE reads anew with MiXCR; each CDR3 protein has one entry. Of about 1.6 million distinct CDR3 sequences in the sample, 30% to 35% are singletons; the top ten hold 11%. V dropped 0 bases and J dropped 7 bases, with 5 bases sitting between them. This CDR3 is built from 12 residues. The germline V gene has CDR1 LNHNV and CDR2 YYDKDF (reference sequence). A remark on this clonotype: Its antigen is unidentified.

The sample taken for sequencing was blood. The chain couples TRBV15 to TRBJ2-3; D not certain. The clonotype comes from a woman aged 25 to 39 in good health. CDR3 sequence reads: CATSRDFNTQYF. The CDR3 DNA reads TGTGCCACCAGCAGAGACTTTAATACGCAGTATTTT.